The rows below give T cell receptor beta chains drawn from one sample of a study of blood T cell repertoires in COVID-19. Only in-frame clones appear in the TCRdb table, and some are missing; sequencing was by immunoSEQ multiplex PCR. The sample yields 130,000 to 150,000 clones, roughly three quarters seen once. Sequenced material: peripheral blood. Every receptor here comes from a man in his sixties with acute or convalescent COVID-19. Both conserved end residues are trimmed from each CDR3. Size is omitted from some rows. Given values are once, few, many or a class for expanded clones.

v_gene: TRBV30
abundance: -
CDR3aa: ASGQGAIYGYT

v_gene: TRBV4-1
abundance: -
CDR3aa: ASSRSTGGGGNQPQH

v_gene: TRBV23-1
abundance: -
CDR3aa: ASSAAYNEQF

v_gene: TRBV6-6
abundance: -
CDR3aa: ASSGGPKAF

v_gene: TRBV3-1/TRBV3-2
abundance: -
CDR3aa: ASSQAPQTSGTY

v_gene: TRBV5-6
abundance: -
CDR3aa: ASSLGVGGEEQY

v_gene: TRBV3-1/TRBV3-2
abundance: -
CDR3aa: ASSQEPYRGLNEKLF

v_gene: TRBV5-1
abundance: -
CDR3aa: ASRTGTPTDTQY

v_gene: TRBV6-5
abundance: once
CDR3aa: ASSYREGETQY

v_gene: TRBV2
abundance: -
CDR3aa: ASRTIRAYTEAF

v_gene: TRBV19
abundance: -
CDR3aa: ASGSRREGNQPQH

v_gene: TRBV5-1
abundance: few
CDR3aa: ASSSTGGPTDTQY

v_gene: TRBV18
abundance: -
CDR3aa: ASASDRSAEAF

v_gene: TRBV3-1/TRBV3-2
abundance: -
CDR3aa: ASSRLAGGSTGELF

v_gene: TRBV29-1
abundance: -
CDR3aa: SVRQADGYT

v_gene: TRBV5-4
abundance: -
CDR3aa: ATSEASGRNIQY

v_gene: TRBV27
abundance: -
CDR3aa: ASSEVAGGEQF

v_gene: TRBV10-2
abundance: -
CDR3aa: ASRTGTGELF

v_gene: TRBV5-1
abundance: -
CDR3aa: ATSSGSYDERQY

v_gene: TRBV5-6
abundance: -
CDR3aa: ASSFGWGPSSLH

v_gene: TRBV27
abundance: -
CDR3aa: ASIGLAVNNEQF

v_gene: TRBV11-2
abundance: few
CDR3aa: ASSPSGRRDEQY

v_gene: TRBV11-2
abundance: -
CDR3aa: ASSRRLAGTNEQY

v_gene: TRBV5-4
abundance: -
CDR3aa: ASSQFNEQF

v_gene: TRBV7-2
abundance: -
CDR3aa: ASSLSRGEGSPLH

v_gene: TRBV9
abundance: once
CDR3aa: ASSVGPSTDTQY

v_gene: TRBV2
abundance: medium-sized
CDR3aa: ASRDFRDRGSPLH

v_gene: TRBV7-9
abundance: -
CDR3aa: ASSEDSTYEQY

v_gene: TRBV6-5
abundance: once
CDR3aa: ASSYRAGGLGNTIY

v_gene: TRBV7-3
abundance: -
CDR3aa: ASSSLGLAGNNEQF

v_gene: TRBV2
abundance: once
CDR3aa: ASSEDRGRHYGYT

v_gene: TRBV6-5
abundance: few
CDR3aa: ASSYRWDNHEQY

v_gene: TRBV7-6
abundance: once
CDR3aa: ASSLEAGGIYEQY

v_gene: TRBV30
abundance: few
CDR3aa: AWSLRGAVGELF

v_gene: TRBV5-1
abundance: -
CDR3aa: ASSLGTGTYGYT

v_gene: TRBV28
abundance: few
CDR3aa: ASYPTGGSYNEQF

v_gene: TRBV12-3/TRBV12-4
abundance: -
CDR3aa: ASSLGHEQF

v_gene: TRBV20-1
abundance: -
CDR3aa: SASLAGTYEQY

v_gene: TRBV6-5
abundance: once
CDR3aa: ASRPTGMSNQPQH

v_gene: TRBV12-3/TRBV12-4
abundance: -
CDR3aa: ASSLVGEQF

v_gene: TRBV4-2
abundance: -
CDR3aa: ASSQDRGAGQPQH

v_gene: TRBV7-3
abundance: -
CDR3aa: ASSPDRGWDEQF

v_gene: TRBV18
abundance: -
CDR3aa: ASSPGAGVNTEAF

v_gene: TRBV23-1
abundance: -
CDR3aa: ASSQYPQGYYYEQY

v_gene: TRBV2
abundance: -
CDR3aa: ASSERGSVGDTQY

v_gene: TRBV10-3
abundance: -
CDR3aa: ATTTENTGELF

v_gene: TRBV7-2
abundance: -
CDR3aa: ASSFGLAGGDEQY

v_gene: TRBV24-1
abundance: -
CDR3aa: ATSERDRARLAGGPNPTYEQY

v_gene: TRBV5-1
abundance: few
CDR3aa: ASSLQANYGYT

v_gene: TRBV27
abundance: -
CDR3aa: ASSLVGYGHSGHTQY